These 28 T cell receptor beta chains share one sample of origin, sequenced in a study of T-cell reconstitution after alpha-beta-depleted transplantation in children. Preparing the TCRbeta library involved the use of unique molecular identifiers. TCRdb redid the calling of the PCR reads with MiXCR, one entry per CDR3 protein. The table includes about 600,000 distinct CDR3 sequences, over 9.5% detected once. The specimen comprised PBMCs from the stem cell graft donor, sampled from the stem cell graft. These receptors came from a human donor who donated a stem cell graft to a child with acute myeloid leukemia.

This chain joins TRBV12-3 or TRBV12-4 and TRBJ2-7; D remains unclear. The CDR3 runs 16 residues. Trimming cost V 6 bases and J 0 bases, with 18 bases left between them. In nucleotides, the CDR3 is TGTGCCAGCAGCACACTCGCCAGCCGGAGCTCCTACGAGCAGTACTTC. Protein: CASSTLASRSSYEQYF.

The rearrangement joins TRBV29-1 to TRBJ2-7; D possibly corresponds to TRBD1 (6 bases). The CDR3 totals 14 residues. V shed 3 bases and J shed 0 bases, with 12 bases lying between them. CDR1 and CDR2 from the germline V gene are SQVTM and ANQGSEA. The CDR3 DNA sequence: TGCAGCGTTGAGGCGCGCAGGGGCTCCTACGAGCAGTACTTC. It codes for CSVEARRGSYEQYF.

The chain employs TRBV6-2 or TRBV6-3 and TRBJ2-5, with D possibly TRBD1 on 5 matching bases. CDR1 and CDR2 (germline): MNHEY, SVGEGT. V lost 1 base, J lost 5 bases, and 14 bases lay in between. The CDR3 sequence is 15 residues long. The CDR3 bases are TGTGCCAGCAGTTACTTCGGCAGGGCCGGGGAGACCCAGTACTTC. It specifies CASSYFGRAGETQYF.

The CDR3 protein is CASGGTGIIGNQPQHF. CDR3 in DNA: TGTGCCAGCGGGGGGACAGGGATAATAGGCAATCAGCCCCAGCATTTT. V is TRBV12-3 or TRBV12-4 and J is TRBJ1-5; 9 bases agree with TRBD1. V shed 8 bases and J 2 bases; nucleotides not matched to a gene: 10. The CDR3 length is 16 residues.

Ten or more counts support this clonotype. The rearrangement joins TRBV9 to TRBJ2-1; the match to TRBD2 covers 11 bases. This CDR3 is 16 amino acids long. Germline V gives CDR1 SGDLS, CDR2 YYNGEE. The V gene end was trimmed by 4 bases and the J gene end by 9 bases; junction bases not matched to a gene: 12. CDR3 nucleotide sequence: TGTGCCAGCAGCCCAGGATTAGCGGGAGGGCAGGTTGAGCAGTTCTTC. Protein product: CASSPGLAGGQVEQFF. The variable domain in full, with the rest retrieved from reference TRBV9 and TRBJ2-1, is DSGVTQTPKHLITATGQRVTLRCSPRSGDLSVYWYQQSLDQGLQFLIQYYNGEERAKGNILERFSAQQFPDLHSELNLSSLELGDSALYFCASSPGLAGGQVEQFFGPGTRLTVL.

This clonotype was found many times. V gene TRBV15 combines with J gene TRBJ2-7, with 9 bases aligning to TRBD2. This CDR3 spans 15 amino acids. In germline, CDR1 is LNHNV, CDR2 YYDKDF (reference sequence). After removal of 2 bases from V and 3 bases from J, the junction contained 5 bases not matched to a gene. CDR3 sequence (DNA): TGTGCCACCAGCAGAACTAGCGGGCCCGTCTACGAGCAGTACTTC. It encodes CATSRTSGPVYEQYF.

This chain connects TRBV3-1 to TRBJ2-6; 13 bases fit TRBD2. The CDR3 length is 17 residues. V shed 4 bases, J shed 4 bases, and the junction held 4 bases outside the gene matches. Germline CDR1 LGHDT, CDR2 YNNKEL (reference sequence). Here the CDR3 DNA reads TGTGCCAGCAGCCCGGGACTAGCGGGAACCGGGGCCAACGTCCTGACTTTC. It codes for CASSPGLAGTGANVLTF.

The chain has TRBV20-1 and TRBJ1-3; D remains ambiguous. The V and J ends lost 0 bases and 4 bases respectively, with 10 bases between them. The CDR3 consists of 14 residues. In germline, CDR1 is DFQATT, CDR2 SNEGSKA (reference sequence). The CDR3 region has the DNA TGCAGTGCTAGAGATATTACAGTCGGAAACACCATATATTTT. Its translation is CSARDITVGNTIYF.

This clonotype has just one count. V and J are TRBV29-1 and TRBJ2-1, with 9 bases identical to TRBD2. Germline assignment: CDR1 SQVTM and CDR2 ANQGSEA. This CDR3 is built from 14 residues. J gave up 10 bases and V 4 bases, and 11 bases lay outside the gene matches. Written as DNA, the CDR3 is TGCAGCGTTGTCTTGGTAGCGGGAGTGCGCGAGCAGTTCTTC. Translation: CSVVLVAGVREQFF.

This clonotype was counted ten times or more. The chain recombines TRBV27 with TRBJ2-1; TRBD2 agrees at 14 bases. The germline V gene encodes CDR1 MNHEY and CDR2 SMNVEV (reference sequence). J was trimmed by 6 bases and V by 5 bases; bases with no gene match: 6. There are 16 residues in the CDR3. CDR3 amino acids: CASSPRLAGGLNEQFF. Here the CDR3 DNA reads TGTGCCAGCAGTCCTCGACTAGCGGGAGGGCTCAATGAGCAGTTCTTC.

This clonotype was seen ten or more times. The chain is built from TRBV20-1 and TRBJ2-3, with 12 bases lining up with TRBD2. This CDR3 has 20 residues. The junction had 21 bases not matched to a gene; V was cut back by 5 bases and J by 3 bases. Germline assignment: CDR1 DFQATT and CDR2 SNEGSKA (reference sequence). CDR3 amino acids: CSAPRWASGRAGEYTDTQYF. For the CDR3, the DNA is TGCAGTGCTCCCCGATGGGCTAGCGGGAGGGCCGGGGAGTATACAGATACGCAGTATTTT.

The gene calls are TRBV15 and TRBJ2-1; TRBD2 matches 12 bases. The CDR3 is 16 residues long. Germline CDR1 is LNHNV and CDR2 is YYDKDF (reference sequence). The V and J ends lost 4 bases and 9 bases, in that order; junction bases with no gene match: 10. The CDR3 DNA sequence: TGTGCCACCAGCACAAAAGCTAGCGGGAGGGCCACTGAGCAGTTCTTC. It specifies CATSTKASGRATEQFF.

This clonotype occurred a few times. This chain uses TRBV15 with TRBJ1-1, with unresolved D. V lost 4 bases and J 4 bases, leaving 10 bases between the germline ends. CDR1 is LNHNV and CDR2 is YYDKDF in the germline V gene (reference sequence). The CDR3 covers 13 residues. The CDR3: CATSTGRGTEAFF. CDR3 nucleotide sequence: TGTGCCACCAGCACCGGACGGGGCACTGAAGCTTTCTTT.

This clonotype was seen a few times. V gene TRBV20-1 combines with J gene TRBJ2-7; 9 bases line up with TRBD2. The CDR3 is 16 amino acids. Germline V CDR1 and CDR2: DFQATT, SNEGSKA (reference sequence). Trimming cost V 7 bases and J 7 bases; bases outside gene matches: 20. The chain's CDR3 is CSGELAGGSSRREQYF. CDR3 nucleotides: TGCAGTGGCGAACTAGCGGGCGGCTCCTCGAGGCGGGAGCAGTACTTC.

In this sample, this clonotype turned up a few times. The CDR3 reads CASSRDGQGNTEAFF. The CDR3 nucleotides are TGTGCCAGCAGCCGAGACGGACAGGGAAACACTGAAGCTTTCTTT. The chain has TRBV4-2 and TRBJ1-1; TRBD1 agrees at 8 bases. V trimming: 4 bases; J trimming: 2 bases; junction bases outside the gene matches: 6. CDR1 LGHNA and CDR2 YNFKEQ come from the germline V gene. CDR3 length equals 15 residues.

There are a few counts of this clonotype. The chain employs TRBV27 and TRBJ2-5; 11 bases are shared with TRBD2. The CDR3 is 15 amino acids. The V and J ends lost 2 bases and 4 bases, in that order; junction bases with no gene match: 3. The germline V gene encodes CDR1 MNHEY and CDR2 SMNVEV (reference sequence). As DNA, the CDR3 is TGTGCCAGCAGTTTAAGACTAGCGGGAAGAGAGACCCAGTACTTC. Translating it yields CASSLRLAGRETQYF.

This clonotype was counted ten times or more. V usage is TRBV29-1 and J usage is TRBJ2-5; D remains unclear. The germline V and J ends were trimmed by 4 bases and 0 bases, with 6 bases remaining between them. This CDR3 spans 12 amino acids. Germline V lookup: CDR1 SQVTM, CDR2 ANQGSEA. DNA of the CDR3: TGCAGCGTTGCAGGTTACCAAGAGACCCAGTACTTC. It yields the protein CSVAGYQETQYF.

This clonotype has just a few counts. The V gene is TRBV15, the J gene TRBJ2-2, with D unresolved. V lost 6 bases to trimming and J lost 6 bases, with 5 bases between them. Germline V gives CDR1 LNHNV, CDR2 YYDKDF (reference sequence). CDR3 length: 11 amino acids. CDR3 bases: TGTGCCACCAGAAGGGCCGGGGAGCTGTTTTTT. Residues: CATRRAGELFF.

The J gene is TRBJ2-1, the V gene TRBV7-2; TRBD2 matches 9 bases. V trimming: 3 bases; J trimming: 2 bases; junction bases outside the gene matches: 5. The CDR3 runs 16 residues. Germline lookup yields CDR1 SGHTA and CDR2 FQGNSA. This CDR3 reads CASSFGAGGTYNEQFF. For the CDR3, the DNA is TGTGCCAGCAGCTTCGGAGCGGGAGGAACCTACAATGAGCAGTTCTTC. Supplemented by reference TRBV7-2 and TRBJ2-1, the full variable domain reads GAGVSQSPSNKVTEKGKDVELRCDPISGHTALYWYRQSLGQGLEFLIYFQGNSAPDKSGLPSDRFSAERTGGSVSTLTIQRTQQEDSAVYLCASSFGAGGTYNEQFFGPGTRLTVL.

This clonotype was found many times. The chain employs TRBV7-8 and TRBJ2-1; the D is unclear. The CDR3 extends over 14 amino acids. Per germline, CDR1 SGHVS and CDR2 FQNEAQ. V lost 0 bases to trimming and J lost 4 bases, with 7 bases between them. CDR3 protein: CASSLASDYNEQFF. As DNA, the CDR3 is TGTGCCAGCAGCTTAGCTAGTGATTACAATGAGCAGTTCTTC.

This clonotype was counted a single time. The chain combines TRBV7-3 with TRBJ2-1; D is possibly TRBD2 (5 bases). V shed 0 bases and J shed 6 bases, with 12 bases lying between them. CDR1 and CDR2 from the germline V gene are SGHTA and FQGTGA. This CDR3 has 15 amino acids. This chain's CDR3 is CASSLTTSGFNEQFF. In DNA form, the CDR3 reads TGTGCCAGCAGCTTAACTACTTCGGGGTTCAATGAGCAGTTCTTC.

The CDR3 reads CASSFGGRGNGEQYF. The CDR3 nucleotides read TGTGCCAGCAGTTTTGGGGGGCGAGGGAATGGCGAGCAGTACTTC. The chain links TRBV12-3 or TRBV12-4 to TRBJ2-7, with D possibly called TRBD1 or TRBD2 (6 bases each). V was shortened by 3 bases and J by 6 bases, with 18 bases between the two germline ends. The CDR3 loop spans 15 amino acids.

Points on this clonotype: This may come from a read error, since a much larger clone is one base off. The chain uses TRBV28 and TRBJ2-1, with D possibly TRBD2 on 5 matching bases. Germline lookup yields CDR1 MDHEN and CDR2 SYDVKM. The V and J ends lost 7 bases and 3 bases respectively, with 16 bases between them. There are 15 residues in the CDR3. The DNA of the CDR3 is TGTGCCAGCATCCGTAGGACTTGGGACTACAATGAGCAGTTCTTC. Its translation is CASIRRTWDYNEQFF.

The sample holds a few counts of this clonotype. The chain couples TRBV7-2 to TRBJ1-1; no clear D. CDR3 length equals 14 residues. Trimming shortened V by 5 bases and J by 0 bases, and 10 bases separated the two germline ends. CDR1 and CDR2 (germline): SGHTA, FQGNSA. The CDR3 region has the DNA TGTGCCAGCAGCACCTCCACAGTGAACACTGAAGCTTTCTTT. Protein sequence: CASSTSTVNTEAFF.

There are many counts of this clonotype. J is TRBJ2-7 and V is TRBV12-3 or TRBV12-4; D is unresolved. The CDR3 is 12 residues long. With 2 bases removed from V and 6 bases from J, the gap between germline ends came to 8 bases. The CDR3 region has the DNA TGTGCCAGCAGTTTATCAGCGCTCGAGCAGTACTTC. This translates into CASSLSALEQYF.

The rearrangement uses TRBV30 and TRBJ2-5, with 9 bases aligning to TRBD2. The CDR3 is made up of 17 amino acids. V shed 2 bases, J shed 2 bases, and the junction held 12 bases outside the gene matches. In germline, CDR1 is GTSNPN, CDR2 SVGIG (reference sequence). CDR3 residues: CAWSRLAGLIGQETQYF. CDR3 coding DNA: TGTGCCTGGAGTCGGCTAGCGGGATTGATTGGGCAAGAGACCCAGTACTTC.

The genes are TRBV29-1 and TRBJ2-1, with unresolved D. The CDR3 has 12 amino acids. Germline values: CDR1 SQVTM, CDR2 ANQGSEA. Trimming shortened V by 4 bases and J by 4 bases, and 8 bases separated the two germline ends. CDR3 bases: TGCAGCGTTGTAGGCCTTTACAATGAGCAGTTCTTC. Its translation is CSVVGLYNEQFF.

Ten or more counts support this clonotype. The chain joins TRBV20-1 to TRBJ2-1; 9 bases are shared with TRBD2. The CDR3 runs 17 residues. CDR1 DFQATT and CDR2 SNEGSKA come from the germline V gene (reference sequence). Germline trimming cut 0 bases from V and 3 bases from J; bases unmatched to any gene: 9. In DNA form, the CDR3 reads TGCAGTGCTAGAGATCGTCCTAGCGGGGTGAGCTACAATGAGCAGTTCTTC. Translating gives CSARDRPSGVSYNEQFF.